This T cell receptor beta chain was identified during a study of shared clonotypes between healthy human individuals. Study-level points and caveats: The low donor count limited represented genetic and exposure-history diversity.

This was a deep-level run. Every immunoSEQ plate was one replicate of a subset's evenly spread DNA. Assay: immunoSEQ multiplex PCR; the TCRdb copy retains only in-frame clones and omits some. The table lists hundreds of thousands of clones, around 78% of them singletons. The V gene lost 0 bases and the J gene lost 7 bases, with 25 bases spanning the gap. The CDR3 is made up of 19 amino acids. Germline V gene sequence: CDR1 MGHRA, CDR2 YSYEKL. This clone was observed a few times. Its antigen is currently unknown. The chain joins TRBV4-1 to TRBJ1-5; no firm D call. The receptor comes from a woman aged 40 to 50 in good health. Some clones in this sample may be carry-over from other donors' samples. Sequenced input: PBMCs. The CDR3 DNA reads TGCGCCAGCAGCCAAGATAGGACTGGGCGGACGGCGAATAGGCAGCCCCAGCATTTT. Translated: CASSQDRTGRTANRQPQHF.